This is a list of T cell receptor beta chains from one sample in a study of blood T cells in healthy people across ages. TCRdb re-called the 5' RACE reads with MiXCR, one entry per CDR3 protein. The sample carries 550,000 to 700,000 distinct CDR3 sequences, approximately 27% recorded once. The sample consisted of blood. The receptors were gathered from a woman in her 70s in good health. The CDR3 runs from the conserved cysteine through the conserved F or W. A D gene is named only where the DNA matches it firmly.

CDR3 length: 11
V gene: TRBV2
D gene: NA
CDR3 protein: CASRAQETQYF

CDR3 length: 13
V gene: TRBV20-1
D gene: NA
CDR3 protein: CSARRGDHNEQFF

CDR3 length: 16
V gene: TRBV20-1
D gene: TRBD1
CDR3 protein: CSARDQLRQGEYEQYF

CDR3 length: 15
V gene: TRBV5-1
D gene: NA
CDR3 protein: CASSLVGVRSDEQFF

CDR3 length: 14
V gene: TRBV10-3
D gene: NA
CDR3 protein: CAISEDGFQETQYF

CDR3 length: 14
V gene: TRBV7-9
D gene: NA
CDR3 protein: CASSITGPNTEAFF

CDR3 length: 11
V gene: TRBV4-2
D gene: NA
CDR3 protein: CASSQDSGQYF

CDR3 length: 14
V gene: TRBV20-1
D gene: NA
CDR3 protein: CSASVLSYNSPLHF

CDR3 length: 12
V gene: TRBV13
D gene: NA
CDR3 protein: CASSFRDQPQHF

CDR3 length: 14
V gene: TRBV12-3/TRBV12-4
D gene: TRBD2
CDR3 protein: CASSPAGGSYEQCF

CDR3 length: 15
V gene: TRBV25-1
D gene: NA
CDR3 protein: CASSDVRGANEKLFF

CDR3 length: 13
V gene: TRBV12-3/TRBV12-4
D gene: NA
CDR3 protein: CASSDRAPTGGVF